Given below is one T cell receptor beta chain in context. Its antigen is unknown. cDNA synthesis used the whole RNA isolate, giving expressed TCRB sequences. Naive, central memory and regulatory T cell samples yielded about 3.57 million reads on average. TCRdb keeps only in-frame clones here, not all; method: immunoSEQ multiplex PCR. The sample contains around 430,000 clones, roughly 31% of which appear only once. The CDR3 has 15 amino acids. Between the trimmed V and J ends, which lost 5 bases and 0 bases, there was a span of 14 bases. Germline CDR1 SGHTA, CDR2 FQGNSA. These data come from a study of beta chain features in type 1 diabetes. Findings and limits, study-wide: Compared with healthy donors, patients appeared to share more similar naive, central memory and regulatory TCRB repertoires.

The chain recombines TRBV7-2 with TRBJ2-7; perhaps TRBD2 as D (7 bases). The sequenced sample was naive CD4+ T cells from blood. The source of this sequence is a man younger than 30 in good health. CDR3 nucleotide sequence: TGTGCCAGCAGCCGGGGGGCAATGAGCTCCTACGAGCAGTACTTC. This sequence encodes CASSRGAMSSYEQYF. Full variable domain (outside the CDR3, taken from reference TRBV7-2 and TRBJ2-7): GAGVSQSPSNKVTEKGKDVELRCDPISGHTALYWYRQSLGQGLEFLIYFQGNSAPDKSGLPSDRFSAERTGGSVSTLTIQRTQQEDSAVYLCASSRGAMSSYEQYFGPGTRLTVT.